The 18 T cell receptor beta chains listed next were all sequenced from one sample in a study of cytomegalovirus exposure and HLA in healthy donors. In the PCR, 60 Vbeta and 13 Jbeta primers were used. Some clones are missing from TCRdb's copy, which holds only in-frame ones; the method was immunoSEQ multiplex PCR. The sample holds about 170,000 clones; just under 80% are singletons and the top ten take 1%. The sequenced sample was PBMCs. The source is a woman in her forties or fifties in good health and CMV-seropositive.

This rearrangement joins TRBV19 to TRBJ1-1, with D possibly TRBD1 on 5 matching bases. Trimming cost V 6 bases and J 4 bases, with 12 bases left between them. This CDR3 region has 13 residues. Looked up from germline, CDR1 is LNHDA and CDR2 is SQIVND (reference sequence). CDR3 loop: CASSPQGSTEAFF. DNA of the CDR3: TGTGCCAGTAGCCCTCAGGGTAGCACTGAAGCTTTCTTT.

The chain employs TRBV29-1 and TRBJ1-2; TRBD1 matches 10 bases. Germline CDR1 SQVTM, CDR2 ANQGSEA. CDR3 length: 14 amino acids. V gave up 5 bases and J gave up 7 bases; unmatched junction bases: 10. DNA for the CDR3: TGCAGCGTTCTCCTGGCCGGGACAGGGGCTGGCTACACCTTC. Amino acids: CSVLLAGTGAGYTF.

The J gene is TRBJ1-2, the V gene TRBV13, with TRBD1 identical over 9 bases. The V gene end was trimmed by 2 bases and the J gene end by 8 bases; junction bases not matched to a gene: 6. Germline CDR1 PRHDT, CDR2 FYEKMQ (reference sequence). The CDR3 spans 14 residues. In DNA, the CDR3 is TGTGCCAGCAGCTTATTCGGGACAGGGACGGGCTACACCTTC. Its translation is CASSLFGTGTGYTF. The full variable domain, completed using reference TRBV13 and TRBJ1-2, is AAGVIQSPRHLIKEKRETATLKCYPIPRHDTVYWYQQGPGQDPQFLISFYEKMQSDKGSIPDRFSAQQFSDYHSELNMSSLELGDSALYFCASSLFGTGTGYTFGSGTRLTVV.

The genes are TRBV15 and TRBJ1-1; D might be TRBD1 (5 bases). This CDR3 region has 16 residues. The germline gives CDR1 LNHNV, CDR2 YYDKDF (reference sequence). The V gene lost 3 bases and the J gene lost 1 base, with 15 bases spanning the gap. This CDR3 reads CATSRNRRVGNTEAFF. The CDR3 coding sequence is TGTGCCACCAGCAGGAACCGCAGGGTTGGGAACACTGAAGCTTTCTTT.

V gene TRBV5-1 combines with J gene TRBJ2-2, with no clear D. The CDR3 is 14 amino acids. V was cut by 2 bases and J by 6 bases, with 11 bases left in between. Germline assignment: CDR1 SGHRS and CDR2 YFSETQ. The CDR3 region has the DNA TGCGCCAGCAGCTTCTTGGTTAGCTCCGGGGAGCTGTTTTTT. This codes for CASSFLVSSGELFF.

As regards this clone: This same CDR3 is encoded by further DNA sequences in the sample. The gene calls are TRBV4-2 and TRBJ2-3; a possible D gene is TRBD2 (5 bases). V was pared by 8 bases and J by 0 bases, with 21 bases between. From germline, CDR1 is LGHNA and CDR2 YNFKEQ. This CDR3 is built from 17 residues. The CDR3 DNA reads as TGTGCCAGCGGCCCGCGGGCCGGTGTCGGCAGCACAGATACGCAGTATTTT. It encodes CASGPRAGVGSTDTQYF.

The chain has TRBV19 and TRBJ1-2; D may be TRBD1 (6 bases). The CDR3 runs to 14 residues. The germline V and J ends were trimmed by 4 bases and 4 bases, with 13 bases remaining between them. Germline lookup yields CDR1 LNHDA and CDR2 SQIVND (reference sequence). The CDR3 DNA sequence: TGTGCCAGTAGTACCCGGACAGTGTCCTATGGCTACACCTTC. As protein: CASSTRTVSYGYTF.

The chain joins TRBV29-1 to TRBJ2-7; TRBD1 agrees at 8 bases. This CDR3 is built from 13 residues. Germline V CDR1 and CDR2: SQVTM, ANQGSEA. V lost 6 bases and J lost 6; bases outside the gene matches: 10. In DNA form, the CDR3 reads TGCAGCGTCCTGACAGGGGACGAGAGCGAGCAGTACTTC. Protein sequence: CSVLTGDESEQYF.

This clone was counted once. The chain employs TRBV29-1 and TRBJ2-2; tentative D call: TRBD1 (6 bases). This CDR3 comprises 13 residues. The V end lost 4 bases, the J end lost 6 bases, and 12 bases lay between the germline ends. Per germline, CDR1 SQVTM and CDR2 ANQGSEA. The CDR3 sequence is CSVAPPGAGELFF. The CDR3 nucleotides read TGCAGCGTTGCCCCTCCAGGGGCCGGGGAGCTGTTTTTT.

The V and J genes are TRBV27 and TRBJ2-5, with D possibly TRBD2 on 6 matching bases. There are 14 residues in the CDR3. The germline V and J ends were trimmed by 5 bases and 4 bases, with 14 bases remaining between them. Germline values: CDR1 MNHEY, CDR2 SMNVEV (reference sequence). The CDR3 sequence is CASSPGLGGETQYF. Written as DNA, the CDR3 is TGTGCCAGCAGTCCGGGGTTGGGGGGAGAGACCCAGTACTTC.

The chain has TRBV11-1 and TRBJ2-5, with 7 bases that match TRBD2. The J call may be faulty, since TRBJ2-7 better matches the DNA end. The germline gives CDR1 SGHAT, CDR2 FQDESV (reference sequence). This CDR3 is built from 14 residues. CDR3 protein: CASSFSGNSYEQYF. The CDR3 DNA follows: TGTGCCAGCAGCTTCAGCGGGAACTCCTACGAGCAGTACTTC.

In this sample, this clone turned up once. The chain links TRBV6-1 to TRBJ1-5; tentatively, D is TRBD1 (6 bases). Trimming left V 1 base short and J 9 bases short, with 25 bases between. The length of the CDR3 is 18 residues. CDR1 is MNHNS, CDR2 SASEGT, per germline. This CDR3 is CASSEESSGAGVIWPQHF. The CDR3, as DNA: TGTGCCAGCAGTGAAGAAAGTAGTGGGGCAGGGGTGATTTGGCCCCAGCATTTT.

The chain couples TRBV4-3 to TRBJ1-5; D unclear. The germline CDR1 and CDR2 sequences are LGHNA and YSLEER. Trimming removed 0 bases at V and 1 base at J, with 10 bases between. This CDR3 has 16 amino acids. The CDR3 is CASSQDLRQSNQPQHF. The CDR3 nucleotides read TGCGCCAGCAGCCAAGATTTGCGGCAGAGCAATCAGCCCCAGCATTTT.

The chain joins TRBV5-4 to TRBJ1-4; possible D gene TRBD1, 6 bases. V lost 0 bases to trimming and J lost 5 bases, with 11 bases between them. CDR3 length equals 15 residues. CDR1 is SGHNT, CDR2 YYREEE, per germline (reference sequence). The CDR3 here is CASSLAEQGNEKLFF. CDR3 sequence (DNA): TGTGCCAGCAGCTTGGCGGAGCAGGGGAATGAAAAACTGTTTTTT. The full variable domain, completed using reference TRBV5-4 and TRBJ1-4, is ETGVTQSPTHLIKTRGQQVTLRCSSQSGHNTVSWYQQALGQGPQFIFQYYREEENGRGNFPPRFSGLQFPNYSSELNVNALELDDSALYLCASSLAEQGNEKLFFGSGTQLSVL.

The chain is built from TRBV14 and TRBJ2-1; D is unresolved. With 0 bases removed from V and 6 bases from J, the gap between germline ends came to 15 bases. This CDR3 has 16 amino acids. The germline gives CDR1 SGHDN, CDR2 FVKESK. The CDR3 sequence: CASSQDSRWNSNEQFF. CDR3 nucleotides: TGTGCCAGCAGCCAAGATTCTAGGTGGAATTCCAATGAGCAGTTCTTC.

This clone was found a few times. The chain employs TRBV9 and TRBJ2-1; D is unclear. Germline-derived CDR1 and CDR2 are SGDLS and YYNGEE. The ends were cut back, 2 bases at V and 2 bases at J, with 20 bases in the middle. This CDR3 spans 18 amino acids. CDR3 protein: CASSVAPANPRTYNEQFF. The CDR3 bases are TGTGCCAGCAGCGTTGCGCCGGCTAATCCCAGGACCTACAATGAGCAGTTCTTC. The whole variable domain, remainder taken from reference TRBV9 and TRBJ2-1, is DSGVTQTPKHLITATGQRVTLRCSPRSGDLSVYWYQQSLDQGLQFLIQYYNGEERAKGNILERFSAQQFPDLHSELNLSSLELGDSALYFCASSVAPANPRTYNEQFFGPGTRLTVL.

The V and J genes are TRBV5-1 and TRBJ2-1; TRBD1 matches 7 bases. V was clipped by 4 bases and J by 9 bases; unmatched bases: 10. There are 14 residues in the CDR3. The germline V gene encodes CDR1 SGHRS and CDR2 YFSETQ. The CDR3 DNA sequence: TGCGCCAGCAGCCACGCGGACAGGTCCACTGAGCAGTTCTTC. Its protein is CASSHADRSTEQFF.

The chain links TRBV5-4 to TRBJ1-1; TRBD1 agrees at 8 bases. This CDR3 contains 14 residues. The ends lost 3 bases at V and 4 bases at J; junction bases unmatched: 5. The germline gives CDR1 SGHNT, CDR2 YYREEE (reference sequence). CDR3 protein: CASSSGQGGTEAFF. The CDR3 nucleotides read TGTGCCAGCAGCTCCGGACAGGGAGGCACTGAAGCTTTCTTT.